This T cell receptor beta chain was observed in a study of cytomegalovirus exposure and HLA in healthy donors. Primers for the PCR totalled 60 Vbeta and 13 Jbeta. Assay: immunoSEQ multiplex PCR; the TCRdb copy retains only in-frame clones and omits some. The table has 65,000 to 70,000 clones, roughly 70% seen once. V dropped 3 bases and J dropped 2; count of bases not matched to a gene: 5. Germline assignment: CDR1 KGHSH and CDR2 LQKENI. The CDR3 runs 15 residues. As regards this clone: Its antigen is not known.

Each donor's status was that of a healthy bone marrow donor. Findings and limits, study-wide: Reported findings show TCR beta sequences accurately forecast HLA-A and HLA-B alleles in most subjects. Some 17,000 TCR beta sequences were associated with HLA alleles at 0.05 false discovery rate in a later analysis. The study flagged about 160 TCR beta chains as cytomegalovirus-associated.

This rearrangement joins TRBV18 to TRBJ2-7, with 9 bases identical to TRBD2. The sample comprised PBMCs. This clonotype was sampled from a woman aged 30 to 39 in good health and CMV-seronegative. The CDR3 spells CASSPGLAVTYEQYF. CDR3 nucleotide sequence: TGTGCCAGCTCACCGGGACTAGCAGTAACCTACGAGCAGTACTTC.